This T cell receptor (beta chain) was documented in a study of T-cell reconstitution after alpha-beta-depleted transplantation in children. Study-level results: The origin of alpha-beta T cells about two months after transplant was reportedly several hundred expanded graft clones. The study traced high day-60 TCRbeta diversity in some patients to surviving recipient T cells and thymic progenitors.

In this sample, this clonotype turned up a few times. Antigen specificity is unknown. CDR1 and CDR2 from the germline V gene are SGHRS and YFSETQ. The CDR3 consists of 14 residues. Trimming left V 4 bases short and J 2 bases short, with 12 bases between. This sample's TCRbeta library carried unique molecular identifier barcodes. A single record per CDR3 protein comes from TCRdb applying MiXCR to the PCR reads. The sample lists around 670,000 distinct CDR3 sequences, over 10% occurring once. The receptor comes from a girl aged 2-10 years with congenital amegakaryocytic thrombocytopenia, due to receive a stem cell transplant. V gene TRBV5-1 combines with J gene TRBJ1-1; D gene unclear. This specimen consisted of PBMCs, obtained before TCRalphabeta/CD19-depleted stem cell transplant. The DNA of the CDR3 is TGCGCCAGCAGCCCTAGCGGGGTTAACACTGAAGCTTTCTTT. Amino acid sequence: CASSPSGVNTEAFF.